Sequencing of this T cell receptor beta chain was carried out in a study of beta chain features in type 1 diabetes. Whole-study context: Patients shared similar age, gender and cell yields with healthy donors. Broader study findings: In type 1 diabetes patients, VDJ junctions had fewer insertions; deletions at these junctions were more frequent.

With 1 base removed from V and 7 bases from J, the gap between germline ends came to 17 bases. CDR3 size: 15 residues. Germline-derived CDR1 and CDR2 are LNHNV and YYDKDF (reference sequence). This clone was seen more than once but under ten times. What it binds is not known. All sorted populations exceeded 95% purity. The investigators reverse transcribed all of the isolated RNA, so they sequenced expressed TCRB transcripts. Some clones are missing from TCRdb's copy, which holds only in-frame ones; the method was immunoSEQ multiplex PCR. The sample has about 400,000 clones, around 13% seen once. The sequenced sample consisted of naive CD4+ T cells from blood. The chain uses TRBV15 and TRBJ2-7; a possible D gene is TRBD2 (6 bases). The source of this sequence is a man aged 18 to 35 in good health. The CDR3 sequence is CATSRVPLSGEEQYF. The CDR3 coding sequence is TGTGCCACCAGCAGAGTGCCGCTGTCGGGGGAGGAGCAGTACTTC.